Listed here is a single T cell receptor (beta chain). CDR3 length: 14 amino acids. Germline V lookup: CDR1 SEHNR, CDR2 FQNEAQ (reference sequence). The V end lost 5 bases, the J end lost 4 bases, and 15 bases lay between the germline ends. Unique molecular identifiers were incorporated when the TCRbeta library was constructed. One entry per CDR3 protein results from TCRdb running MiXCR on the PCR reads. The table includes some 590,000 distinct CDR3 sequences, more than 9% detected once. These data belong to a study of T-cell reconstitution after alpha-beta-depleted transplantation in children. The V call is TRBV7-9, the J call TRBJ2-7; perhaps TRBD1 as D (6 bases). The clonotype comes from a human donor who donated a stem cell graft to a child with acute myeloid leukemia. Here the sequenced sample was PBMCs from the stem cell graft donor, taken from the stem cell graft. CDR3 sequence (DNA): TGTGCCAGCAGCACACAGACCAGGGGTTACGAGCAGTACTTC. Translation: CASSTQTRGYEQYF.